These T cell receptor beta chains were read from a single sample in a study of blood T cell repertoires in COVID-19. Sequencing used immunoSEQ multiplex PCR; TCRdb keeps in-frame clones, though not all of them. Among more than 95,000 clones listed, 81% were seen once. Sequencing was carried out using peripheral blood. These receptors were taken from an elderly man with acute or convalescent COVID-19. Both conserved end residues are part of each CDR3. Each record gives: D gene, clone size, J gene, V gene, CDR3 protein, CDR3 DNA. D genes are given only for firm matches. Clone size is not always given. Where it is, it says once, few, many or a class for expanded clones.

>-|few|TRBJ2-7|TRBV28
CASSPTGTTYEQYF
TGTGCCAGCAGTCCTACAGGGACTACCTACGAGCAGTACTTC
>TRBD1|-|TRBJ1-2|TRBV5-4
CASSPWTGGYTF
TGTGCCAGCAGCCCTTGGACAGGCGGCTACACCTTC
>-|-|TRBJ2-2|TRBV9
CASSPGLSTGELFF
TGTGCCAGCAGCCCCGGACTGAGCACCGGGGAGCTGTTTTTT
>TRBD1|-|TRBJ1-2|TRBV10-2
CASSPGQGLYGYTF
TGCGCCAGCAGTCCGGGACAGGGGCTTTATGGCTACACCTTC
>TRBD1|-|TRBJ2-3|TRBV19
CASKDRGRSDTQYF
TGTGCCAGTAAGGACAGGGGGCGATCAGATACGCAGTATTTT
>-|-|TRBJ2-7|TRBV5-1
CASSLAASYEQYF
TGCGCCAGCAGCTTGGCCGCGTCCTACGAGCAGTACTTC
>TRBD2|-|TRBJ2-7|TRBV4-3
CASSQDIPFRTSGSNEQYF
TGCGCCAGCAGCCAAGATATCCCTTTTCGGACTAGCGGGAGCAACGAGCAGTACTTC
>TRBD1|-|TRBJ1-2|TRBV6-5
CASSYSQGAGYGYTF
TGTGCCAGCAGTTACTCACAGGGGGCTGGCTATGGCTACACCTTC
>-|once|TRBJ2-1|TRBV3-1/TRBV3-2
CASSQVEYEQFF
TGTGCCAGCAGCCAAGTAGAATATGAGCAGTTCTTC
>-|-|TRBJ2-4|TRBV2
CASSSSIIGGITKNIQYF
TGTGCCAGCAGTTCCTCCATTATCGGCGGGATAACCAAAAACATTCAGTACTTC
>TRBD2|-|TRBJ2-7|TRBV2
CASSDPGTSGMDRYEQYF
TGTGCCAGCAGTGACCCCGGGACTAGCGGGATGGATAGGTACGAGCAGTACTTC
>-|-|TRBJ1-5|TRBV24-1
CATSDSSSTGFNQPQHF
TGTGCCACCAGTGATTCTTCGTCGACAGGTTTCAATCAGCCCCAGCATTTT
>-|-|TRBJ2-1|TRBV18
CASSPLGGRDEQFF
TGTGCCAGCTCACCACTGGGTGGCCGGGATGAGCAGTTCTTC
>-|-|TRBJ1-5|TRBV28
CASRQGPSWPQHF
TGTGCCAGCAGGCAGGGGCCCTCATGGCCCCAGCATTTT
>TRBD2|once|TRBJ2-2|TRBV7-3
CASSLLTGVAGEIGELFF
TGTGCCAGCAGCTTACTTACCGGGGTAGCGGGAGAGATCGGGGAGCTGTTTTTT
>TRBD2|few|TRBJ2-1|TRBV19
CASSTSSSGRLGEQFF
TGTGCCAGTAGTACATCCTCTAGCGGCCGCCTCGGGGAGCAGTTCTTC
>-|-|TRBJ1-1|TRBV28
CASTDSTNTEAFF
TGTGCCAGCACCGACAGCACTAACACTGAAGCTTTCTTT
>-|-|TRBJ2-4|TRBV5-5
CASSQAGVENIQYF
TGTGCCAGCAGCCAGGCGGGCGTTGAAAACATTCAGTACTTC